Following are 16 T cell receptor beta chains from one sample sequenced in a study of identical twins. TCRdb used MiXCR to reprocess the 5' RACE reads, holding one entry per CDR3 protein. The sample holds 500,000 to 650,000 distinct CDR3 sequences; under 8.5% are singletons and the top ten take around 1.6%. These sequences were also reported in another study, on yellow fever vaccine responses in identical twins.

Sequencing used PBMCs. The origin of the receptors is a woman aged 18-29 years in good health.

This clonotype was found many times. V gene TRBV5-1 combines with J gene TRBJ1-4, with 8 bases fitting TRBD1. After removal of 4 bases from V and 3 bases from J, the junction contained 5 bases not matched to a gene. CDR3 length: 15 residues. Germline values: CDR1 SGHRS, CDR2 YFSETQ. CDR3 in amino acids: CASSGTGGPNEKLFF. CDR3 DNA sequence: TGCGCCAGCAGCGGGACAGGCGGACCTAATGAAAAACTGTTTTTT.

This chain links TRBV23-1 with TRBJ2-5; TRBD1 is a possible D gene (5 bases). TRBV23-1 is marked as an open reading frame, function uncertain. V lost 4 bases, J lost 1 base, and 13 bases lay in between. CDR3 size: 15 residues. CDR3 nucleotides: TGCGCCAGCAGTCTCACAGGACAAACCCAAGAGACCCAGTACTTC. Its translation is CASSLTGQTQETQYF.

V is TRBV7-9 and J is TRBJ2-1, with D tentatively TRBD2 (5 bases). Germline loops: CDR1 SEHNR, CDR2 FQNEAQ (reference sequence). V gave up 5 bases and J gave up 2 bases, with 13 bases separating them. The CDR3 length is 15 residues. The CDR3 nucleotides are TGTGCCAGCAGCGGGGAGACCACCGCCTACAATGAGCAGTTCTTC. It specifies CASSGETTAYNEQFF.

V is TRBV28 and J is TRBJ2-1; 10 bases match TRBD2. CDR1 and CDR2 (germline): MDHEN, SYDVKM. The V and J ends lost 6 bases and 5 bases, in that order; junction bases with no gene match: 7. The CDR3 length is 15 residues. CDR3 amino acids: CASRKTSGANNEQFF. In DNA form, the CDR3 reads TGTGCCAGCAGGAAAACTAGCGGGGCCAACAATGAGCAGTTCTTC.

This clonotype was recorded at least ten times. CDR3 sequence (DNA): TGTGCCAGCAGTTCATCTAGCGGGGGGAACACCGGGGAGCTGTTTTTT. Its protein product is CASSSSSGGNTGELFF. The chain combines TRBV12-3 or TRBV12-4 with TRBJ2-2; TRBD2 aligns across 10 bases. The CDR3 spans 16 residues. J gave up 1 base and V 4 bases, and 3 bases lay outside the gene matches.

The chain combines TRBV12-3 or TRBV12-4 with TRBJ1-2; D not resolved. The CDR3 has 16 residues. Deletions cut 5 bases from V and 4 bases from J, with 20 bases between. The CDR3 sequence: CASSRTSVAGIYGYTF. CDR3 DNA sequence: TGTGCCAGCAGTCGTACTTCGGTGGCCGGGATCTATGGCTACACCTTC.

This clonotype was seen at least ten times. The rearrangement joins TRBV21-1 to TRBJ2-6; the table names TRBD2, a call not compared with the DNA. TRBV21-1 is a known pseudogene. CDR3 length equals 19 residues. CDR3: CASSESERGAPGGANVLTF. The CDR3 DNA follows: TGTGCCAGCAGCGAATCCGAGCGGGGGGCCCCTGGCGGGGCCAACGTCCTGACTTTC.

This clonotype has just a few counts. This chain joins TRBV5-4 and TRBJ2-3; 10 bases align to TRBD2. Germline CDR1 reads SGHNT; CDR2 reads YYREEE (reference sequence). CDR3 length: 17 amino acids. V trimming: 2 bases; J trimming: 0 bases; junction bases outside the gene matches: 6. In DNA form, the CDR3 reads TGTGCCAGCAGCTTTGAAGCGGGGGGGCCTAGCACAGATACGCAGTATTTT. Amino acids: CASSFEAGGPSTDTQYF.

The genes are TRBV7-1 and TRBJ2-3; D unclear. TRBV7-1 falls under the ORF class, with uncertain function. The CDR3 extends over 14 amino acids. With 3 bases removed from V and 2 bases from J, the gap between germline ends came to 9 bases. The CDR3 coding sequence is TGTGCCAGCAGCTCCCCCCCACTCACAGATACGCAGTATTTT. Amino acid sequence: CASSSPPLTDTQYF.

This chain connects TRBV6-5 to TRBJ1-2, with 12 bases that match TRBD1. With V trimmed by 0 bases and J by 6 bases, 8 bases remained unmatched. CDR3 length equals 17 residues. The germline gives CDR1 MNHEY, CDR2 SVGAGI. The CDR3 DNA follows: TGTGCCAGCAGTTACTCCGGGACAGGGGGCCATTTGAATGGCTACACCTTC. Its protein is CASSYSGTGGHLNGYTF.

The chain's CDR3 is CASGTGPYEQYV. As DNA, the CDR3 is TGTGCCAGCGGGACCGGACCATACGAGCAGTACGTC. The V gene is TRBV28, the J gene TRBJ2-7; D is perhaps TRBD1 or TRBD2 (5 bases each). Germline values: CDR1 MDHEN, CDR2 SYDVKM. V was trimmed by 8 bases and J by 4 bases, leaving 12 bases between them. The CDR3 has 12 amino acids.

This clonotype was seen many times. The chain couples TRBV11-2 to TRBJ1-1; 8 nucleotides align to TRBD1. The CDR3 is made up of 15 amino acids. Trimming took 5 bases from V and 1 from J; bases not matched to a gene: 6. Germline V lookup: CDR1 SGHAT, CDR2 FQNNGV. The CDR3 sequence is CASSPDRVGNTEAFF. The CDR3 DNA reads as TGTGCCAGCAGCCCGGACAGGGTAGGGAACACTGAAGCTTTCTTT.

The J gene is TRBJ2-7, the V gene TRBV20-1, with D possibly matching TRBD1 (6 bases). V lost 3 bases to trimming and J lost 4 bases, with 13 bases between them. CDR1 is DFQATT, CDR2 SNEGSKA, per germline (reference sequence). This CDR3 is built from 13 residues. CDR3 coding DNA: TGCAGTGCTAGGGCGCAGGGGCGATACGAGCAGTACGTC. Protein sequence: CSARAQGRYEQYV.

The V call is TRBV10-3, the J call TRBJ2-5; 9 bases line up with TRBD2. In germline, CDR1 is ENHRY, CDR2 SYGVKD. The CDR3 has 14 amino acids. After removal of 3 bases from V and 5 bases from J, the junction contained 4 bases not matched to a gene. CDR3 region: CAISDPSGVETQYF. CDR3 DNA sequence: TGTGCCATCAGTGACCCTAGCGGGGTTGAGACCCAGTACTTC.

This chain connects TRBV7-9 to TRBJ1-2; D is ambiguous. CDR3 length equals 13 residues. With 4 bases removed from V and 6 bases from J, the gap between germline ends came to 12 bases. Germline CDR1 is SEHNR and CDR2 is FQNEAQ (reference sequence). The CDR3 region is CASSSPRTDGYTF. DNA of the CDR3: TGTGCCAGCAGCTCGCCCCGGACCGATGGCTACACCTTC. Full variable domain (remainder filled in from reference TRBV7-9 and TRBJ1-2): DTGVSQNPRHKITKRGQNVTFRCDPISEHNRLYWYRQTLGQGPEFLTYFQNEAQLEKSRLLSDRFSAERPKGSFSTLEIQRTEQGDSAMYLCASSSPRTDGYTFGSGTRLTVV.

This clonotype was observed a few times. The chain carries TRBV14 and TRBJ2-7; TRBD2 matches at 8 bases. The CDR3 runs to 15 residues. Trimming took 4 bases from V and 4 from J; bases not matched to a gene: 9. CDR1 and CDR2 from the germline V gene are SGHDN and FVKESK. CDR3 DNA sequence: TGTGCCAGCAGCCCACGGGGACTAGTTATTTACGAGCAGTACTTC. Protein product: CASSPRGLVIYEQYF.